This T cell receptor (beta chain) emerged from a study of human T cells and chemical hapten exposure. Study background: The patch tests put 0.01% DPC on the skin of the upper back and were read 6 days later. Study conclusions and caveats: Compared with pre-sensitization or healthy control sets, expanded TCRs clustered more.

This clonotype was recorded many times. Antigen: not known. Germline V gives CDR1 MNHEY, CDR2 SVGAGI. The CDR3 loop spans 12 amino acids. V was clipped by 4 bases and J by 6 bases, with 10 bases between them. Individual cDNA molecules each carried unique molecular identifiers attached by the library. One entry per CDR3 protein results from TCRdb running MiXCR on the RACE reads. The sample contains roughly 200,000 distinct CDR3 sequences, around 25% of which appear only once. Specified time point: patch test 3, about 24 weeks after DPC sensitization. Treatment here: therapeutic diphenylcyclopropenone sensitization with weekly scalp DPC.

The sequence came from a woman between 35 and 50 years old with alopecia areata. Some clones in this sample may be carry-over from other donors' samples. Sequencing was performed on whole blood, taken in connection with sensitization to the hapten diphenylcyclopropenone (DPC). The chain has TRBV6-5 and TRBJ2-7; maybe TRBD2 (5 bases). CDR3 coding DNA: TGTGCCAGCAGTTCCATAACTAGCGAGCAGTACTTC. Amino acid sequence: CASSSITSEQYF.